This T cell receptor (beta chain) appears in the sequencing data of a study of PD-1 blockade in classical Hodgkin lymphoma (dated by TCRdb to the early 2020s). With regard to the full study: Nivolumab dosing was 3 mg/kg intravenously every 2 weeks, continuing until either disease progression or unacceptable toxicity. To define a peripheral blood immune signature of response to PD-1 blockade in classical Hodgkin lymphoma, the study combined TCR beta sequencing with CyTOF.

Genomic DNA was isolated using the Qiagen DNeasy kit from unsorted PBMCs as well as from negatively selected CD4+ and CD8+ fractions. TCR beta CDR3 regions were amplified by immunoSEQ multiplex PCR using primers annealing to V and J segments. A synthetic immune receptor repertoire was used to minimize amplification bias, and any remaining bias was removed computationally after sequencing. In the original analysis: Repertoire diversity was quantified as the Shannon entropy index using custom Python scripts. The unsorted, CD4+ and CD8+ repertoires were each analyzed separately, with the exception of combined analyses, where CD4+ and CD8+ sequences were merged in silico. A clone counted as expanded when the clone's frequency after treatment rose at least 2-fold relative to C1D1, and clones undetected at baseline were given a pseudocount of 0.5. Singleton clones were defined as clones with 0 or 1 copy at C1D1, and non-singleton clones were defined as clones with 2 or more copies. Clones expanded in unsorted samples were labelled as CD4+, CD8+ or unknown by matching protein sequences in sorted samples from the same patient. Wilcoxon tests on paired samples were used to test diversity changes from C1D1 to C4D1. The table comes from immuneACCESS by way of TCRdb, which keeps in-frame sequences with V and J called. Part of the clones is missing from these tables; in studies checked, under half for an unresolved V gene and the rest for unknown reasons. The D gene and trimming were derived from the DNA, and the V and J assignments and clone size from that table. This sample lists 75,000 to 95,000 clones; under 85% were detected once. The ten biggest clones cover about 17% of the sample.

Comments on this clone: The antigen this receptor binds is unknown. Per-nucleotide qualities are absent, and no much larger clonotype sits a single base away.

The CDR3, cysteine through phenylalanine, is 14 amino acids long. Only the CDR3 DNA stays, 42 bases, in frame from base 1. The junction shows trimming of 2 bases on V and 4 bases on J, plus 9 bases between the germline ends. CDR1 and CDR2 are drawn from the germline V gene: ENHRY, SYGVKD. This specimen's time point label, interpreted: cycle 4 day 1 (C4D1), after 5 to 7 weeks of nivolumab. Relapse after autologous stem cell transplantation had occurred in all trial patients, and cohorts A, B and C were distinguished by prior brentuximab vedotin exposure. The trial cohort included around 60 patients with relapsed/refractory classical Hodgkin lymphoma, and each patient had a best overall response of complete response, partial response or progressive disease. Trial patients were treated with single-agent nivolumab in the multi-cohort phase II CheckMate 205 trial. An independent review committee assessed best overall response using the 2007 International Working Group response criteria. Trial PBMCs were obtained immediately prior to nivolumab initiation (C1D1) and on therapy at cycle 2 day 1 and cycle 4 day 1. Peripheral blood was collected in 8 mL Vacutainer Cell Preparation Tubes, from which PBMCs were isolated by centrifugation and then cryopreserved.

Points the paper makes about the study in general: Lower diversity was observed in patients in whom nivolumab was started less than 1 year after ASCT, and these patients were excluded from later analyses so that confounding by immune reconstitution would be avoided. CD4+ but not CD8+ TCR diversity rose significantly by C4D1 (p=0.0027 vs p=0.16), most apparent in complete responders (p=0.02). The study was restricted to a single clinical trial cohort, and the causes of repertoire differences, possibly disease activity or prior therapy, were left undefined. Newly diagnosed patients were reported to have lower baseline TCR diversity than healthy donors, and relapsed/refractory patients were reported to have lower baseline TCR diversity still. Trial patients with a complete response had baseline diversity similar to that of newly diagnosed patients, while partial responders and progressors had significantly lower diversity.

The sequence is built from TRBV10-3 and TRBJ1-5; TRBD1 might be the D gene, on 6 matching bases. Here the sequenced sample was peripheral blood mononuclear cells (PBMCs), taken before the fourth cycle of nivolumab. This clonotype originated in a human donor with classical Hodgkin lymphoma. The CDR3: CAISEVQGNQPQHF. The DNA sequence reads TGTGCCATCAGTGAGGTGCAGGGGAATCAGCCCCAGCATTTT.